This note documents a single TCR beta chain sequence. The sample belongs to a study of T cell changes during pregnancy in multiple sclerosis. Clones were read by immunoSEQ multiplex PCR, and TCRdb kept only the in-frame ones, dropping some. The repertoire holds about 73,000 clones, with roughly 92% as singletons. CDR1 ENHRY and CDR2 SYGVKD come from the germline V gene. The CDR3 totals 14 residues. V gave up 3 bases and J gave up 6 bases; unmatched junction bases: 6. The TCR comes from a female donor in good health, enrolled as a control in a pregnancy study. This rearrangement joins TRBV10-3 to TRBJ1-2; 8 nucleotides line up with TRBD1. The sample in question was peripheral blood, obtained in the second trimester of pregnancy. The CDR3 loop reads CAISEQGGTNGYTF. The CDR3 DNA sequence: TGTGCCATCAGTGAACAGGGGGGGACGAATGGCTACACCTTC.